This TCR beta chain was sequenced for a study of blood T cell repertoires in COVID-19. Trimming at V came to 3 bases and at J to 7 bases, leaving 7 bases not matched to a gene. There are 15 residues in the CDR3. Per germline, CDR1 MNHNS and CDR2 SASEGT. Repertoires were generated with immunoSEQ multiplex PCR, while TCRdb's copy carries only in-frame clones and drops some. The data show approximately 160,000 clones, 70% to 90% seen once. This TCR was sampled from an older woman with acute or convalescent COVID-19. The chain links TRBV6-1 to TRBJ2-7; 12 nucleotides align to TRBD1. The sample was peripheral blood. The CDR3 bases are TGTGCCAGCAGTGATTGGGGACAGGGGGCATTGGAGCAGTACTTC. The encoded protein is CASSDWGQGALEQYF.